This T cell receptor (beta chain) was profiled in a study of blood T cell repertoires in COVID-19. The wider study: Material from acute and convalescent COVID-19 was sourced from the United States, Italy and Spain. Nucleic acid was either cDNA or gDNA, and it came from T cells, B-cell-depleted T cells, or PBMCs.

The germline V gene encodes CDR1 MNHEY and CDR2 SVGAGI. The CDR3 is 14 amino acids. Trimming cost V 5 bases and J 6 bases, with 11 bases left between them. In the original analysis: The authors estimated nucleated cell counts from reference gene primer amplification. Only in-frame clones appear in the TCRdb table, and some are missing; sequencing was by immunoSEQ multiplex PCR. V and J calls and clone size follow that table, whereas D and trimming were derived from the DNA. The profile shows about 96,000 clones, about 81% of them singletons. Sequenced: peripheral blood. The chain has TRBV6-5 and TRBJ1-6; weak D call: TRBD1 (6 bases). This clonotype was obtained from an older woman with acute or convalescent COVID-19. The CDR3 DNA sequence: TGTGCCAGCAGTCGGGACACTTTTAATTCACCCCTCCACTTT. This encodes CASSRDTFNSPLHF.